The rows below give T cell receptor beta chains drawn from one sample of a study of T cell responses to AZD1222 COVID-19 vaccine. Method: immunoSEQ multiplex PCR; TCRdb's copy keeps in-frame clones and lacks some. The profile shows around 200,000 clones, roughly 92% of them singletons. This specimen consisted of peripheral blood, obtained 28 days after the second AZD1222 dose. These receptor sequences come from an adult who received the AZD1222 COVID-19 vaccine. CDR3s include the opening cysteine and the closing phenylalanine or tryptophan. The D gene is left open where the match is weak. For some rows the clone size is stated as once, few or many, or as a class when expanded; others skip it.

cdr3_aa cdr3_nt j_call clone_size d_call v_call
CASSPPGLAGETQYF TGTGCCAGCTCACCACCGGGACTAGCCGGAGAGACCCAGTACTTC TRBJ2-5 - TRBD2 TRBV18
CASRDLGTEAFF TGTGCCAGCAGAGATCTGGGCACTGAAGCTTTCTTT TRBJ1-1 - - TRBV7-9
CASSDSDRGEQYF TGTGCCAGCAGTGACTCGGACAGGGGCGAGCAGTACTTC TRBJ2-7 - TRBD1 TRBV6-4
CASSGGTYEQYF TGTGCCAGCAGCGGGGGAACCTACGAGCAGTACTTC TRBJ2-7 - - TRBV28
CASSIRVRGSGTYNEQFF TGTGCCAGTAGTATAAGGGTCCGAGGAAGTGGGACCTACAATGAGCAGTTCTTC TRBJ2-1 - - TRBV19
CASSPRSDSRNSPLHF TGTGCCAGCAGCCCAAGATCCGACAGCCGAAATTCACCCCTCCACTTT TRBJ1-6 - - TRBV11-2
CASSDVRGSYNEQFF TGTGCCAGCAGTGATGTTCGCGGGTCCTACAATGAGCAGTTCTTC TRBJ2-1 - - TRBV6-1
CASSLKQAHPNYGYTF TGTGCCAGCAGCTTAAAACAGGCTCACCCGAACTATGGCTACACCTTC TRBJ1-2 once - TRBV7-9
CASSFGGGASYGYTF TGTGCCAGCAGCTTTGGAGGCGGAGCGAGTTATGGCTACACCTTC TRBJ1-2 - - TRBV5-4
CASSTEYEQYF TGTGCCAGCAGTACCGAGTACGAGCAGTACTTC TRBJ2-7 - - TRBV2
CASSQFHIKDGEQYF TGTGCCAGCAGCCAATTCCACATCAAGGACGGCGAGCAGTACTTC TRBJ2-7 - - TRBV3-1/TRBV3-2
CASSFGGNEQFF TGTGCCAGCAGTTTTGGAGGCAATGAGCAGTTCTTC TRBJ2-1 once - TRBV12-3/TRBV12-4
CASSLNRDYEQYF TGTGCCAGCAGCTTAAACAGGGACTACGAGCAGTACTTC TRBJ2-7 once - TRBV11-3
CASSLVDRRSPDTQYF TGTGCCAGCAGCTTAGTCGACAGGAGGTCCCCAGATACGCAGTATTTT TRBJ2-3 - - TRBV11-3
CATSSHRPAETQYF TGTGCCACCAGCAGCCATCGTCCCGCGGAGACCCAGTACTTC TRBJ2-5 - - TRBV15
CASSLSRQNNEQFF TGTGCCAGCAGCTTAAGTAGACAGAACAATGAGCAGTTCTTC TRBJ2-1 - - TRBV7-3
CASSPQVDYGYTF TGTGCCAGCAGCCCACAGGTAGACTATGGCTACACCTTC TRBJ1-2 - - TRBV3-1/TRBV3-2
CASSDSDTNTQYF TGTGCCAGCAGTGACTCCGATACCAATACGCAGTATTTT TRBJ2-3 - - TRBV6-4
CASSPGGLWGTEAFF TGTGCCAGCTCGCCAGGGGGGCTTTGGGGCACTGAAGCTTTCTTT TRBJ1-1 - TRBD1 TRBV18
CASSYSLGNTIYF TGTGCCAGCAGTTACAGCCTCGGAAACACCATATATTTT TRBJ1-3 - - TRBV7-8
CASSYDRSATNEKLFF TGTGCCAGCAGTTATGACCGCTCTGCAACTAATGAAAAACTGTTTTTT TRBJ1-4 - - TRBV6-5
CASSEGTGSVRFF TGTGCCAGCAGCGAAGGGACAGGGAGTGTTCGGTTCTTC TRBJ2-1 - TRBD1 TRBV7-2
CASTPRGVNTEAFF TGTGCCAGCACTCCCCGGGGGGTGAACACTGAAGCTTTCTTT TRBJ1-1 - - TRBV27
CASSPGNDPYEQYF TGTGCCAGCAGCCCTGGAAATGATCCCTACGAGCAGTACTTC TRBJ2-7 - - TRBV5-5
CASSLTGPLGWGYTF TGCGCCAGCAGCTTGACCGGGCCTTTGGGGTGGGGCTACACCTTC TRBJ1-2 - - TRBV5-1
CASSVQAAGANVLTF TGTGCCAGCAGCGTACAGGCGGCTGGGGCCAACGTCCTGACTTTC TRBJ2-6 once - TRBV11-3
CASSYSFLEGYTF TGTGCCAGCAGTTACTCGTTTCTGGAAGGCTACACCTTC TRBJ1-2 once - TRBV6-2/TRBV6-3
CASSLIQGSSYEQYF TGTGCCAGCAGCTTAATACAGGGTAGCTCCTACGAGCAGTACTTC TRBJ2-7 - - TRBV11-3
CATRTSGSTDTQYF TGTGCCACCCGGACTAGCGGTAGCACAGATACGCAGTATTTT TRBJ2-3 - TRBD2 TRBV27
CASSPRGLEAGEQFF TGTGCCAGCTCACCTCGGGGACTAGAGGCCGGCGAGCAGTTCTTC TRBJ2-1 few TRBD2 TRBV18
CASSVGQNPSQTQYF TGTGCCAGCAGCGTTGGACAAAACCCGTCCCAGACCCAGTACTTC TRBJ2-5 - - TRBV9
CASSLATGGRENYGYTF TGCGCCAGCAGCTTGGCTACAGGGGGCCGCGAGAACTATGGCTACACCTTC TRBJ1-2 - TRBD1 TRBV5-1
CASSHGDRVYEQYF TGTGCCAGCAGCCACGGGGACAGGGTTTACGAGCAGTACTTC TRBJ2-7 - TRBD1 TRBV3-1/TRBV3-2
CASSQIEGQPQHF TGTGCCAGCAGCCAGATTGAGGGCCAGCCCCAGCATTTT TRBJ1-5 - - TRBV12-3/TRBV12-4
CAISESETRVVEQYF TGTGCCATCAGTGAGTCTGAGACTAGGGTAGTCGAGCAGTACTTC TRBJ2-7 - - TRBV10-3
CASSGTAYYSNQPQHF TGTGCCAGTAGCGGGACAGCGTATTATAGCAATCAGCCCCAGCATTTT TRBJ1-5 - TRBD1 TRBV19
CASSESGPVTFF TGTGCCAGCAGTGAATCCGGGCCCGTCACTTTCTTT TRBJ1-1 - - TRBV2